The subject of this entry is one T cell receptor beta chain. This entry is derived from a study of CD8+ T cells in alopecia areata. Extraction of RNA preceded its reverse transcription into cDNA, which served as the sequencing template. Generated by immunoSEQ multiplex PCR, the TCRdb table keeps only in-frame clones and is missing some. The sample records some 190,000 clones, 60% to 70% being singletons. Treatment described: oral pan-JAK inhibitor, 5-10 mg twice daily. The CDR3 consists of 15 residues. Germline V lookup: CDR1 SQVTM, CDR2 ANQGSEA. Between the trimmed V and J ends, which lost 5 bases and 0 bases, there was a span of 15 bases.

The V gene is TRBV29-1, the J gene TRBJ2-3; D not certain. The sample in question was CD4+ T cells sorted from blood, obtained at week 4, from a patient treated with tofacitinib. This TCR came from a human donor with alopecia areata. This CDR3 is CSVIPLGRSTDTQYF. The CDR3 DNA reads TGCAGCGTTATCCCCTTAGGGCGGAGCACAGATACGCAGTATTTT.